This T cell receptor (beta chain) was retrieved from a study of cytomegalovirus exposure and HLA in healthy donors. Findings of the study overall: With later analysis, a missense DCLRE1C variant became linked to TCR beta V- and J-gene trimming. With DRB1 most and HLA-C fewest, TCR association rates differed between HLA loci in a later analysis. It was only CMV serostatus that was available as immune exposure information.

The PCR had 60 Vbeta and 13 Jbeta primers. Assay used: immunoSEQ multiplex PCR; TCRdb lists only in-frame clones, some missing. The sample holds 95,000 to 100,000 clones, about 75% seen once. Of note for this clone: The target antigen is unknown.

The germline gives CDR1 SEHNR, CDR2 FQNEAQ (reference sequence). The V end was cut by 5 bases, the J end by 6 bases, with 19 bases between. This CDR3 has 16 residues. Although they were nominally healthy when sampled, donors likely had unrecorded immune exposures. Source material: PBMCs. The chain employs TRBV7-9 and TRBJ2-2; D is unresolved. The receptor's source is a man aged 40-49 years in good health and CMV-seropositive. The CDR3 nucleotides read TGTGCCAGCAGCCGTAATTCGGGTCTCGGCCCCGGGGAGCTGTTTTTT. This gives the protein CASSRNSGLGPGELFF.